This TCR beta chain was profiled in a study of T cell responses to AZD1222 COVID-19 vaccine (dated by TCRdb to the early 2020s). At the level of the whole study: A total of over 230 trial participants underwent TCR sequencing, of whom 200 to 220 received two doses of AZD1222 and approximately 25 received two doses of the MenACWY control vaccine. Trial participants were enrolled into age subgroups of 18-55, 56-69 and 70-plus years, which contained around 150, 28 and 57 TCR-sequenced participants, respectively. Paper-wide results and their limitations: A significant rise in spike-specific TCR breadth and depth was observed after two AZD1222 doses relative to day 0 and relative to MenACWY recipients. Reportedly, almost half of the unique spike-specific TCRs recognized epitopes lying outside the regions that are mutated in the B.1.351 and B.1.1.7 variants. Participants were mostly white British and included more females than males, and it was suggested by the authors that clonal diversity may have been underestimated. The vaccine-associated CD4 TCRs covered the entire spike protein, and the dominant responses fell in regions 160-218 and 743-854. In the small 56-69-year group, the increase in depth fell short of significance, most likely because of low power. Conclusions about previously exposed vaccinees are limited, since just five to seven AZD1222 recipients were seropositive for SARS-CoV-2 at baseline. Because no day 14 peak-response samples were available, the repertoires could be characterized only after the peak T cell response.

This clone was counted between two and nine times. The antigen this receptor binds is unknown. No base-level quality is on record; no much larger clone is a single base apart. The CDR3 regions of human TCRbeta chains were subjected to immunosequencing. The paper's data handling went like this. TCRs in the repertoires were matched against a reference library of SARS-CoV-2-specific TCRs that had been generated with the MIRA antigen-specificity platform. Breadth meant the fraction of unique TCRs that were SARS-CoV-2-associated, whereas depth meant the fraction of total T cells that were SARS-CoV-2-associated. Using the MIRA data, every spike-specific TCR was mapped to the spike region that the TCR reacted to and assigned to either a CD4 or a CD8 class. Log10-transformed breadth and depth values were compared by one-way ANOVA with Sidak's multiple comparisons tests. In its TCRdb copy, this immuneACCESS table keeps in-frame sequences only and misses some clones. Where compared with another copy, unresolved V genes explain less than half of these, and the others have no known cause. V, J and clone size derive from that table, while D and trimming were established from the DNA sequence. The table for this sample lists tens of thousands of clones; around 82% of them were counted only once. The ten largest clonotypes hold less than 50% of the sample.

What this sample's time point label stands for: about 28 days (+/-7) after the second vaccine dose. AZD1222 recipients whose second dose came at about 4 weeks and those whose second dose came at about 12 weeks were combined into one group, since spike-specific TCR depth and breadth did not differ between the two schedules. Samples from vaccinated people were obtained from the UK trials COV001 and COV002, which included a single-blind randomized controlled phase 2/3 trial of AZD1222 (ChAdOx1 nCoV-19) in healthy adults. For TCRbeta chain sequencing, PBMC samples from trial participants were taken at day 0 and at day 28 after the second dose. According to the germline V gene, CDR1 reads MGHDK and CDR2 reads SYGVNS. Unmatched junction bases come to 10, with V trimmed by 8 bases and J by 11 bases. The cysteine opens and the phenylalanine closes a CDR3 of 13 amino acids. Only the CDR3 region is kept as DNA, spanning 39 bases read in frame from base 1.

The sequencing used peripheral blood, collected 28 days after the second AZD1222 dose. The sequence came from an adult who received the AZD1222 COVID-19 vaccine. In this chain, TRBV25-1 is recombined with TRBJ2-7; TRBD2 aligns with 12 central bases. CDR3 protein: CASGLAGGSREYF. The sequence in DNA is TGTGCCAGCGGTCTAGCGGGAGGGAGTAGGGAGTACTTC.